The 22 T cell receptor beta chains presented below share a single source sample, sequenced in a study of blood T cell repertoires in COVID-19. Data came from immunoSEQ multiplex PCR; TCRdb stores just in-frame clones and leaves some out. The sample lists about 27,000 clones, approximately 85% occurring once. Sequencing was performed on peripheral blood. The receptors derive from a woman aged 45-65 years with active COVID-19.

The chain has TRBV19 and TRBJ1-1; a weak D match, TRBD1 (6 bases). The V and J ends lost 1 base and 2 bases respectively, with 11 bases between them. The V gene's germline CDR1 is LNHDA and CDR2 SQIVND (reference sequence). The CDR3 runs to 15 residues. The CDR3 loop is CASSIGRGINTEAFF. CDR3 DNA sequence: TGTGCCAGTAGTATAGGTAGGGGGATCAACACTGAAGCTTTCTTT.

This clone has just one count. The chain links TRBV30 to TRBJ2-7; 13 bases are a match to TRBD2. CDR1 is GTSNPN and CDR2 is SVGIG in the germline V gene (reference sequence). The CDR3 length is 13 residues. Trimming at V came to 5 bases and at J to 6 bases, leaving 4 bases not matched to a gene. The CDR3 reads CAWGLAGVGEQYF. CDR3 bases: TGTGCCTGGGGACTAGCGGGAGTAGGCGAGCAGTACTTC.

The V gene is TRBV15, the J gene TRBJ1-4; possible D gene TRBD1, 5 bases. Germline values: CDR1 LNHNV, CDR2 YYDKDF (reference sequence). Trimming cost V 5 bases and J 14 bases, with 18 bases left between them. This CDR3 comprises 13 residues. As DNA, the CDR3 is TGTGCCACCAGCCCACAAGTGGGGGGTTTCCTGTTTTTT. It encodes CATSPQVGGFLFF.

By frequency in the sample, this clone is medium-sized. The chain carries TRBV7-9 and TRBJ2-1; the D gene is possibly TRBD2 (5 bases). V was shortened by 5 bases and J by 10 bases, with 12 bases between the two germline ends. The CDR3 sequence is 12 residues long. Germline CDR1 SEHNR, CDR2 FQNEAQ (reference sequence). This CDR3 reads CASSTGVREQFF. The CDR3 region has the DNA TGTGCCAGCAGCACCGGGGTTCGGGAGCAGTTCTTC.

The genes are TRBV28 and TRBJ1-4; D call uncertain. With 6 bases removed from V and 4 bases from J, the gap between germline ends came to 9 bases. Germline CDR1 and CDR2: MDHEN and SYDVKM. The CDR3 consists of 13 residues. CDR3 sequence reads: CASSLRLNEKLFF. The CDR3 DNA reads TGTGCCAGCAGCCTACGTCTTAATGAAAAACTGTTTTTT. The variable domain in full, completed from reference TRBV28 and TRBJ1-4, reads DVKVTQSSRYLVKRTGEKVFLECVQDMDHENMFWYRQDPGLGLRLIYFSYDVKMKEKGDIPEGYSVSREKKERFSLILESASTNQTSMYLCASSLRLNEKLFFGSGTQLSVL.

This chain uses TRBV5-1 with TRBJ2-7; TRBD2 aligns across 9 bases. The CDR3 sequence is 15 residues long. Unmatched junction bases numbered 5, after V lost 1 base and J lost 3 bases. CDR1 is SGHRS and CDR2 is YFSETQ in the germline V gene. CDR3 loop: CASSLSPSGNYEQYF. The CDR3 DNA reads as TGCGCCAGCAGCTTGAGTCCTAGCGGGAACTACGAGCAGTACTTC. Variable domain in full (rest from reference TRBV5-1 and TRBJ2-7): KAGVTQTPRYLIKTRGQQVTLSCSPISGHRSVSWYQQTPGQGLQFLFEYFSETQRNKGNFPGRFSGRQFSNSRSEMNVSTLELGDSALYLCASSLSPSGNYEQYFGPGTRLTVT.

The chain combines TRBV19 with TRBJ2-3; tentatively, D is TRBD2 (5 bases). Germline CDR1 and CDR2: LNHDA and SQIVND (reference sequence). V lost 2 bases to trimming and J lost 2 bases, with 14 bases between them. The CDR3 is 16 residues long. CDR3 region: CASSIQDPGDTDTQYF. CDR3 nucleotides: TGTGCCAGTAGTATACAGGACCCCGGGGACACAGATACGCAGTATTTT.

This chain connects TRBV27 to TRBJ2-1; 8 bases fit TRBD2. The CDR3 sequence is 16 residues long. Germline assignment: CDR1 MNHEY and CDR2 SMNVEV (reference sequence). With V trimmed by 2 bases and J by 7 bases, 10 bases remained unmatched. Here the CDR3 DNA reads TGTGCCAGCAGTTTACGGGCTAGCGGGTTTAAAAATGAGCAGTTCTTC. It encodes CASSLRASGFKNEQFF.

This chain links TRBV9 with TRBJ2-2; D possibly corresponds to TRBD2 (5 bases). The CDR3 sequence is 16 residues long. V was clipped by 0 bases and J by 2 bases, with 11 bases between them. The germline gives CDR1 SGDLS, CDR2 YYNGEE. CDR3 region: CASSVGAEPNTGELFF. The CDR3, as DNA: TGTGCCAGCAGCGTAGGAGCGGAGCCTAACACCGGGGAGCTGTTTTTT.

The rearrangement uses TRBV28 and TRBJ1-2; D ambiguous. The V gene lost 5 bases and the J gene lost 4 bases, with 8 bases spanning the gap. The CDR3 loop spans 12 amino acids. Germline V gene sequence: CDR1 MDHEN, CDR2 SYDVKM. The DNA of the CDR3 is TGTGCCAGCAGTCAGAGGATCTATGGCTACACCTTC. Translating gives CASSQRIYGYTF.

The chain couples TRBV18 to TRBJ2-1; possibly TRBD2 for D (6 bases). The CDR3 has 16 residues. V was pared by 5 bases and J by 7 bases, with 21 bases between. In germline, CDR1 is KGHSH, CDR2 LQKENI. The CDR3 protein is CASSTGTLPRVNEQFF. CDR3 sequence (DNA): TGTGCCAGCTCAACCGGGACTCTCCCACGAGTTAATGAGCAGTTCTTC.

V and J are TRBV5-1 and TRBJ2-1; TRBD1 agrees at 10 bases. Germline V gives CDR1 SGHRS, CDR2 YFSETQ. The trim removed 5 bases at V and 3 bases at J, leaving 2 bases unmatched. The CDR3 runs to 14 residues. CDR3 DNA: TGCGCCAGCAGGGGGACAGGGGTCTACAATGAGCAGTTCTTC. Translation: CASRGTGVYNEQFF.

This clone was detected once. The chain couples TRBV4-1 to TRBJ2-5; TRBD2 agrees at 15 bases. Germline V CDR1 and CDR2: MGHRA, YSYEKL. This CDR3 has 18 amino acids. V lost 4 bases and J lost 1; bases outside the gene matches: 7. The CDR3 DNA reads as TGCGCCAGCAGCCCCGGACTAGCGGGAGGGAGACCCCAAGAGACCCAGTACTTC. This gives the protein CASSPGLAGGRPQETQYF.

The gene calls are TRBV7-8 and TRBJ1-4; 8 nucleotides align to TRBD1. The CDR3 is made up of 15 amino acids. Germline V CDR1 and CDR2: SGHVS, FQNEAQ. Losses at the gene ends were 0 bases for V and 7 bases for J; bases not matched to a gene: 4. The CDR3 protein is CASSLAGTGGEKLFF. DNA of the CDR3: TGTGCCAGCAGCTTAGCCGGTACAGGGGGTGAAAAACTGTTTTTT.

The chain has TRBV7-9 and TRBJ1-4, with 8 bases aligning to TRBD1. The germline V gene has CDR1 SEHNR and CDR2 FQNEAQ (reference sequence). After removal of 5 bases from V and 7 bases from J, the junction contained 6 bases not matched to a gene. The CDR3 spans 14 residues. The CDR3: CASSITGGGEKLFF. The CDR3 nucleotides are TGTGCCAGCAGCATCACAGGGGGTGGTGAAAAACTGTTTTTT.

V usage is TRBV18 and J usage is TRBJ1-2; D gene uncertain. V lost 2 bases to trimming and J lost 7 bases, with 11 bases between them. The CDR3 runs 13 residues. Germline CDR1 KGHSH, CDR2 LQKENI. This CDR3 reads CASSPVGEGGYTF. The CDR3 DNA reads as TGTGCCAGCTCACCAGTCGGGGAAGGTGGCTACACCTTC.

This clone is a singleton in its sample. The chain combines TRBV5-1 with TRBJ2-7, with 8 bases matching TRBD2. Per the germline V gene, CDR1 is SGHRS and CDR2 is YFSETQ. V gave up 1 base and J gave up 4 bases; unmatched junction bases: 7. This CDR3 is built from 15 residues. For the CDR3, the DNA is TGCGCCAGCAGCTTGACTAGCGGAGCAAGGTACGAGCAGTACTTC. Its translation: CASSLTSGARYEQYF.

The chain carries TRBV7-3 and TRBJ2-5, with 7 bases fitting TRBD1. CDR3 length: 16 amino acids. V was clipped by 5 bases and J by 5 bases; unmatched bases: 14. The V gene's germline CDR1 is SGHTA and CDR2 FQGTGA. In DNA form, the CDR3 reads TGTGCCAGCAGCCCGACATTTGACAGGGAAAGGGAGACCCAGTACTTC. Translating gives CASSPTFDRERETQYF.

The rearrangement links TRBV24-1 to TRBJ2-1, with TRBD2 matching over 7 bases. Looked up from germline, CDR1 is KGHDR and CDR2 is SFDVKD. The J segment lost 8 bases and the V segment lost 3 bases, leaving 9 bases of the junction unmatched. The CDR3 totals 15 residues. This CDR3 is CATSDPQVLADEQFF. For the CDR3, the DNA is TGTGCCACCAGTGATCCGCAGGTGCTAGCGGATGAGCAGTTCTTC.

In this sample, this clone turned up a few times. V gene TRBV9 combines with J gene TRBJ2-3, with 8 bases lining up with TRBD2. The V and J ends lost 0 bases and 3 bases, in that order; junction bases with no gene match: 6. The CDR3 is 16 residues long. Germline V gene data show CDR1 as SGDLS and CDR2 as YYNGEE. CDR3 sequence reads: CASSVVSSGTTDTQYF. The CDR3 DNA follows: TGTGCCAGCAGCGTAGTAAGTAGCGGGACGACAGATACGCAGTATTTT.

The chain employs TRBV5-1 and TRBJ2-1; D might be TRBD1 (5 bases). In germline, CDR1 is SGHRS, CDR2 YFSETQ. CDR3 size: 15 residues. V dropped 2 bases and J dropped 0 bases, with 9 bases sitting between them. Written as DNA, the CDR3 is TGCGCCAGCAGCTTAGGGGTGAGCTCCTACAATGAGCAGTTCTTC. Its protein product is CASSLGVSSYNEQFF.

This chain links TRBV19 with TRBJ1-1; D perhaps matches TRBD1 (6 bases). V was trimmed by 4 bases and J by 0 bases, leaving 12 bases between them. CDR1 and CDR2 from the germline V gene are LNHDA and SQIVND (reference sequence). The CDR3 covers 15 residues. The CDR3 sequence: CASSKLQGVNTEAFF. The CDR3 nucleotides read TGTGCCAGTAGTAAACTACAGGGCGTGAACACTGAAGCTTTCTTT.